The next 11 T cell receptor beta chains were all read from a single sample in a study of regulatory T cells in long-lasting Graves disease. Time point described: persistent/refractory GD, antithyroid drugs over 5 years with positive TRAb. PBMC-derived RNA was used for the TCR library. iRepertoire HTBI primers and Arm-PCR of CDR3 regions built TCR beta libraries. In TCRdb, the multiplex PCR reads were re-called with MiXCR into one record per CDR3 protein. Here the sample spans around 510,000 distinct CDR3 sequences, around 21% being singletons. Sample: peripheral blood mononuclear cells (PBMCs), taken when the disease was refractory, from a patient treated with antithyroid drugs. Receptors originate from a female donor with Graves disease.

This clonotype has at least ten counts. One junction end does not reproduce the germline sequence, and a read error may be involved. This sequence joins TRBV6-2 or TRBV6-3 and TRBJ1-5; 8 bases fit TRBD1. The V gene's germline CDR1 is MNHEY and CDR2 SVGEGT. The CDR3 length is 17 residues. CDR3 coding DNA: TGTGCCAGCAGTAACTCAACCCGGGACAGGTACAATCAGCCCCAGCATTTT. This codes for CASSNSTRDRYNQPQHF.

There are a few counts of this clonotype. J is TRBJ2-5 and V is TRBV6-1; TRBD1 matches 7 bases. V lost 6 bases, J lost 2 bases, and 9 bases stayed unmatched. Per germline, CDR1 MNHNS and CDR2 SASEGT. This CDR3 has 15 amino acids. The CDR3 DNA sequence: TGTGCCAGCAGCTATGGGACAGTTAATCAAGAGACCCAGTACTTC. Its protein product is CASSYGTVNQETQYF.

This rearrangement joins TRBV28 to TRBJ2-3, with D tentatively TRBD2 (6 bases). V lost 3 bases to trimming and J lost 2 bases, with 12 bases between them. Germline CDR1 reads MDHEN; CDR2 reads SYDVKM. This CDR3 spans 15 amino acids. The CDR3 reads CASSFGTSNTDTQYF. CDR3 sequence (DNA): TGTGCCAGCAGTTTTGGGACTTCTAACACAGATACGCAGTATTTT.

This chain uses TRBV5-1 with TRBJ2-7; 7 bases map to TRBD2. The CDR3 covers 14 residues. Per germline, CDR1 SGHRS and CDR2 YFSETQ. J lost 5 bases, V lost 0 bases, and 5 bases had no gene match. The CDR3 loop reads CASSLVGGRHEQYF. The DNA of the CDR3 is TGCGCCAGCAGCTTGGTCGGGGGGAGGCACGAGCAGTACTTC.

The chain couples TRBV6-1 to TRBJ1-4; a possible D gene is TRBD1 (5 bases). The CDR3 length is 14 residues. Trimming left V 5 bases short and J 7 bases short, with 14 bases between. In germline, CDR1 is MNHNS, CDR2 SASEGT. CDR3 sequence: CASSPTGLREKLFF. As DNA, the CDR3 is TGTGCCAGCAGTCCAACAGGCCTTCGTGAAAAACTGTTTTTT.

J is TRBJ2-5 and V is TRBV19; 9 nucleotides align to TRBD2. The J segment lost 3 bases and the V segment lost 5 bases, leaving 10 bases of the junction unmatched. The germline gives CDR1 LNHDA, CDR2 SQIVND (reference sequence). The CDR3 is 16 amino acids. The CDR3 DNA reads as TGTGCCAGTAGTGTATGGTACCCTAGCGGGGAAGAGACCCAGTACTTC. As protein: CASSVWYPSGEETQYF.

This rearrangement joins TRBV5-1 to TRBJ2-7, with 11 positions matching TRBD2. After removal of 1 base from V and 0 bases from J, the junction contained 3 bases not matched to a gene. Germline CDR1 SGHRS, CDR2 YFSETQ. The length of the CDR3 is 16 residues. This CDR3 reads CASSLTTSGISYEQYF. The CDR3 nucleotides read TGCGCCAGCAGCTTGACGACTAGCGGGATCTCCTACGAGCAGTACTTC.

This clonotype was seen ten or more times. This chain links TRBV28 with TRBJ1-5; D remains unclear. The germline V and J ends were trimmed by 4 bases and 8 bases, with 6 bases remaining between them. CDR3 length equals 11 residues. CDR1 and CDR2 from the germline V gene are MDHEN and SYDVKM. The CDR3 sequence is CASSSREPQHF. The CDR3 bases are TGTGCCAGCAGTTCAAGGGAGCCCCAGCATTTT.

Regarding this clonotype: It differs at one base from a far larger clone, so likely a read error. V usage is TRBV7-9 and J usage is TRBJ2-7, with TRBD1 as a possible D gene (6 bases). V lost 5 bases and J 6 bases, leaving 17 bases between the germline ends. CDR1 and CDR2 (germline): SEHNR, FQNEAQ (reference sequence). The CDR3 has 14 amino acids. The CDR3 sequence is CASSPRSGRGEQYF. The CDR3 region has the DNA TGTGCCAGCAGCCCCCGTTCGGGCAGGGGCGAGCAGTACTTC.

At least ten counts were recorded for this clonotype. The chain joins TRBV7-9 to TRBJ2-7; D ambiguous. The CDR3 totals 14 residues. The germline V and J ends were trimmed by 2 bases and 2 bases, with 10 bases remaining between them. The germline CDR1 and CDR2 sequences are SEHNR and FQNEAQ (reference sequence). The CDR3 reads CASSLPGVAYEQYF. DNA for the CDR3: TGTGCCAGCAGCTTACCGGGCGTAGCCTACGAGCAGTACTTC.

The chain links TRBV19 to TRBJ2-4; D gene uncertain. This CDR3 has 14 amino acids. From germline, CDR1 is LNHDA and CDR2 SQIVND (reference sequence). Trimming shortened V by 9 bases and J by 1 base, and 13 bases separated the two germline ends. The CDR3: CASVGLGAKNIQYF. CDR3 sequence (DNA): TGTGCCAGCGTAGGGTTAGGTGCCAAAAACATTCAGTACTTC.